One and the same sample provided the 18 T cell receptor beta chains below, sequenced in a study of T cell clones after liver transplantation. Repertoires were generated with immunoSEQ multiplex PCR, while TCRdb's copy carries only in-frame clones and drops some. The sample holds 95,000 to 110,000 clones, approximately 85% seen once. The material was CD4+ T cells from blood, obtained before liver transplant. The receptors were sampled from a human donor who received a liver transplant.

CDR3 nucleotides: TGTGCCAGCAGCACCCGGTCAGGGACGCGGCAGCCCCAGCATTTT. It is translated as CASSTRSGTRQPQHF. This rearrangement joins TRBV7-2 to TRBJ1-5, with D possibly TRBD1 on 5 matching bases. Trimming removed 5 bases at V and 7 bases at J, with 18 bases between. Germline CDR1 reads SGHTA; CDR2 reads FQGNSA. The CDR3 sequence is 15 residues long.

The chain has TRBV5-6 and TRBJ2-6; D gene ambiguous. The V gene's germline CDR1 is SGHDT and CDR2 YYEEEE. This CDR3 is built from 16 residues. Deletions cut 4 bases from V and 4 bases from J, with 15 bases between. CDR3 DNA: TGTGCCAGCAGCGCGAGCCCTGGCTCCGGGGCCAACGTCCTGACTTTC. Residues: CASSASPGSGANVLTF. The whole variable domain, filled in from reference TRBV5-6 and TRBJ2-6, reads DAGVTQSPTHLIKTRGQQVTLRCSPKSGHDTVSWYQQALGQGPQFIFQYYEEEERQRGNFPDRFSGHQFPNYSSELNVNALLLGDSALYLCASSASPGSGANVLTFGAGSRLTVL.

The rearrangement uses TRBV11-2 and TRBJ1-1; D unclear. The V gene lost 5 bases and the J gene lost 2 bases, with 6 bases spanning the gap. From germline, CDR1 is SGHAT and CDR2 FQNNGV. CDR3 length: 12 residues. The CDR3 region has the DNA TGTGCCAGCAGCCAAACTAACACTGAAGCTTTCTTT. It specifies CASSQTNTEAFF.

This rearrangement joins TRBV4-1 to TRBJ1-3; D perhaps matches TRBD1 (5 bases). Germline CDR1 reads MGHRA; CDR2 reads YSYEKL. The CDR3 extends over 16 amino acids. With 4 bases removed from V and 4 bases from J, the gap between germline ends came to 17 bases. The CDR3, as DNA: TGCGCCAGCAGCCCAACCCAAGACTGGGGGGGAAACACCATATATTTT. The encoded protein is CASSPTQDWGGNTIYF.

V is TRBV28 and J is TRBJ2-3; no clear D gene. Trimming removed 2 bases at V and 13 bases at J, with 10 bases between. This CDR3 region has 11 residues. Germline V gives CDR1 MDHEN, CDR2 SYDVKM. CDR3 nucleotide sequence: TGTGCCAGCAGTTTACACCGCGAGGAGTATTTT. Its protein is CASSLHREEYF.

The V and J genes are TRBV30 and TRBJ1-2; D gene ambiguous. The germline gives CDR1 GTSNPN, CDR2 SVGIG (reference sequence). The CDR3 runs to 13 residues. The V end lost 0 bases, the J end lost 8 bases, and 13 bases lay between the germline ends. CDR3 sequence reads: CAWSVLGRRGYTF. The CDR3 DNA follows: TGTGCCTGGAGTGTACTAGGGAGGAGAGGCTACACCTTC. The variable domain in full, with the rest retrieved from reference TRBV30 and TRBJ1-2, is SQTIHQWPATLVQPVGSPLSLECTVEGTSNPNLYWYRQAAGRGLQLLFYSVGIGQISSEVPQNLSASRPQDRQFILSSKKLLLSDSGFYLCAWSVLGRRGYTFGSGTRLTVV.

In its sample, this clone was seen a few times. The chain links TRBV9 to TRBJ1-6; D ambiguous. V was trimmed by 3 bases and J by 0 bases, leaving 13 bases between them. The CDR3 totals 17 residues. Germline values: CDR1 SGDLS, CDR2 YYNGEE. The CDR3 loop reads CASSAPEGSSYNSPLHF. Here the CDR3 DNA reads TGTGCCAGCAGCGCCCCTGAGGGTAGCTCCTATAATTCACCCCTCCACTTT.

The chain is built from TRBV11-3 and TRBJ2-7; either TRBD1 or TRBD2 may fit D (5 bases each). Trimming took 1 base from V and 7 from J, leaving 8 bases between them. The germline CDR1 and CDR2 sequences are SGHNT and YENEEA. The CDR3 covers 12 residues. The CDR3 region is CASSLAGGEQYF. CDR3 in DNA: TGTGCCAGCAGCTTAGCTGGGGGTGAGCAGTACTTC.

In DNA form, the CDR3 reads TGTGCCAGCAGCCGACTGAGCGGGAGGGAAGAGACCCAGTACTTC. Translated, it gives CASSRLSGREETQYF. The chain combines TRBV7-6 with TRBJ2-5, with TRBD2 identical over 10 bases. CDR3 size: 15 residues. Unmatched junction bases numbered 6, after V lost 5 bases and J lost 3 bases. Germline lookup yields CDR1 SGHVS and CDR2 FNYEAQ.

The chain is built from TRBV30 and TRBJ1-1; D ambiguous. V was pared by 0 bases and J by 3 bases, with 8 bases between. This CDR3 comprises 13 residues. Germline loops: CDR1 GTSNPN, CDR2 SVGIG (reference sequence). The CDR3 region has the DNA TGTGCCTGGAGTGTCGGTAGGGACACTGAAGCTTTCTTT. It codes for CAWSVGRDTEAFF.

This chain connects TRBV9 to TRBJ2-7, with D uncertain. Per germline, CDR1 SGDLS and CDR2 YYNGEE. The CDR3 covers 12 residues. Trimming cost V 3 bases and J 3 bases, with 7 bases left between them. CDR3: CASSAQLYEQYF. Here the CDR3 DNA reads TGTGCCAGCAGCGCCCAACTCTACGAGCAGTACTTC. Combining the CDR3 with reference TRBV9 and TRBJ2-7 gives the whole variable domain DSGVTQTPKHLITATGQRVTLRCSPRSGDLSVYWYQQSLDQGLQFLIQYYNGEERAKGNILERFSAQQFPDLHSELNLSSLELGDSALYFCASSAQLYEQYFGPGTRLTVT.

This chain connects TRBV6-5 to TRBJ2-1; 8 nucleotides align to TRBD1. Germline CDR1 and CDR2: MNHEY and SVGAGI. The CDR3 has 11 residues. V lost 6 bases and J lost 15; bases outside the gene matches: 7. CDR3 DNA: TGTGCCAGCAGACGACAGGGGATTCTGTTCTTC. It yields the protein CASRRQGILFF.

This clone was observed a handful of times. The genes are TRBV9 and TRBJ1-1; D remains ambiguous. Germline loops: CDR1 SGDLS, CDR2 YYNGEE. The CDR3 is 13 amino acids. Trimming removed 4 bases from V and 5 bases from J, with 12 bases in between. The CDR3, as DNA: TGTGCCAGCAGCCCCAGCCCTGGGACTGAAGCTTTCTTT. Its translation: CASSPSPGTEAFF.

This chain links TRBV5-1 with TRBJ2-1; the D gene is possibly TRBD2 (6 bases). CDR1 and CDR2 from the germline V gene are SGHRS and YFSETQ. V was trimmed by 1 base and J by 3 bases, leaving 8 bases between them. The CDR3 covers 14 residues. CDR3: CASSLRGGYNEQFF. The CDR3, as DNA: TGCGCCAGCAGCTTGCGGGGAGGCTACAATGAGCAGTTCTTC. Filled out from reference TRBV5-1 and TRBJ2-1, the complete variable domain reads KAGVTQTPRYLIKTRGQQVTLSCSPISGHRSVSWYQQTPGQGLQFLFEYFSETQRNKGNFPGRFSGRQFSNSRSEMNVSTLELGDSALYLCASSLRGGYNEQFFGPGTRLTVL.

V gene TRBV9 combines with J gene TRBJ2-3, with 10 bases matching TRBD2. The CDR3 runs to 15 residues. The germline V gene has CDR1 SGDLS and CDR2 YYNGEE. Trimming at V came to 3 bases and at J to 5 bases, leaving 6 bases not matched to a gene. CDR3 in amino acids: CASSGSGGAEDTQYF. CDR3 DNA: TGTGCCAGCAGCGGCAGCGGGGGGGCCGAAGATACGCAGTATTTT.

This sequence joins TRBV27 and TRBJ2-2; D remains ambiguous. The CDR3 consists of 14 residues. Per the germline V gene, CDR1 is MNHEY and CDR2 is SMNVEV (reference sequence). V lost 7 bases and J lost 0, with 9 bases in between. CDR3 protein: CASKYNPNTGELFF. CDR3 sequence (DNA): TGTGCCAGCAAATACAACCCGAACACCGGGGAGCTGTTTTTT.

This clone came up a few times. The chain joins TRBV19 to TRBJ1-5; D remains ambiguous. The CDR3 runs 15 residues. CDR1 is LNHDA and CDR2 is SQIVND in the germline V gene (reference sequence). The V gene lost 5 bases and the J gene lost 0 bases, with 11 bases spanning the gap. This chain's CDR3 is CASSPAFHSNQPQHF. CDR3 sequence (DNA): TGTGCCAGTAGTCCGGCATTTCATAGCAATCAGCCCCAGCATTTT.

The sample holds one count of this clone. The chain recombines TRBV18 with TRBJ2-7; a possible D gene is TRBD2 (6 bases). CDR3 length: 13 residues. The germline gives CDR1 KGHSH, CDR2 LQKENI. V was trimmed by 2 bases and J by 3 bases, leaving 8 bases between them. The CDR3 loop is CASSPGTGYEQYF. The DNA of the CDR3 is TGTGCCAGCTCACCAGGGACTGGCTACGAGCAGTACTTC. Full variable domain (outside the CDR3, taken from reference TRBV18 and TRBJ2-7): NAGVMQNPRHLVRRRGQEARLRCSPMKGHSHVYWYRQLPEEGLKFMVYLQKENIIDESGMPKERFSAEFPKEGPSILRIQQVVRGDSAAYFCASSPGTGYEQYFGPGTRLTVT.